This TCR beta chain was captured in a study of blood T cell repertoires in COVID-19. Study at large: From T cells, B-cell-depleted T cells, or PBMCs came the material, which was cDNA or gDNA.

In the authors' workflow: The assay estimated nucleated cells by amplifying reference gene primers. Assay: immunoSEQ multiplex PCR; the TCRdb copy retains only in-frame clones and omits some. The V and J calls and clone size come from that table; D and trimming were worked out from the DNA. The sample consists of a few hundred thousand clones, around 84% of them appearing once. The CDR3 sequence is 13 residues long. Looked up from germline, CDR1 is SGHVS and CDR2 is FQNEAQ. The germline V and J ends were trimmed by 1 base and 1 base, with 5 bases remaining between them. Sequenced sample: peripheral blood. The chain combines TRBV7-8 with TRBJ2-7; D is ambiguous. The clonotype comes from a woman aged 18-29 years with acute or convalescent COVID-19. CDR3 sequence: CASSLGYSYEQYF. CDR3 sequence (DNA): TGTGCCAGCAGCTTAGGCTATTCCTACGAGCAGTACTTC. The full variable domain, its missing parts supplied by reference TRBV7-8 and TRBJ2-7, is GAGVSQSPRYKVAKRGQDVALRCDPISGHVSLFWYQQALGQGPEFLTYFQNEAQLDKSGLPSDRFFAERPEGSVSTLKIQRTQQEDSAVYLCASSLGYSYEQYFGPGTRLTVT.